A single sample gave rise to the 8 T cell receptor beta chains below, sequenced in a study of vaccination effects on CD4 cells after COVID-19. These TCRs' antigens remain unknown. The protocol was immunoSEQ multiplex PCR, while the TCRdb copy is restricted to in-frame clones and leaves out a portion. Of tens of thousands of clones listed, more than 65% are singletons. Viral peptide pool expansion of antigen-specific CD4+ T cells preceded sequencing in the ViraFEST assay. The culture ran for roughly ten days before CD4+ T cells were isolated. It was two doses of either the BNT162b2 or mRNA-1273 vaccine that participants received. Sequencing used CD4+ T cells from PBMCs cultured with HCoV-NL63 spike peptides, obtained after COVID-19 vaccination. These receptors all stem from a human donor who received a COVID-19 vaccine.

The V gene is TRBV18, the J gene TRBJ1-6; no clear D. Germline-derived CDR1 and CDR2 are KGHSH and LQKENI. The CDR3 loop spans 15 amino acids. Trimming cost V 3 bases and J 8 bases, with 14 bases left between them. The CDR3, as DNA: TGTGCCAGCTCACCGACTCTCGGGCCGGATTCACCCCTCCACTTT. Translation: CASSPTLGPDSPLHF.

The chain combines TRBV11-3 with TRBJ2-1; no definite D call. The CDR3 runs to 13 residues. V was pared by 3 bases and J by 6 bases, with 9 bases between. CDR1 is SGHNT and CDR2 is YENEEA in the germline V gene. The CDR3 nucleotides read TGTGCCAGCAGCTTCGACCAGGTCAATGAGCAGTTCTTC. Protein sequence: CASSFDQVNEQFF.

The rearrangement uses TRBV6-2 or TRBV6-3 and TRBJ2-1; tentative D call: TRBD2 (7 bases). V lost 6 bases and J 7 bases, leaving 22 bases between the germline ends. This CDR3 comprises 16 residues. Germline V lookup: CDR1 MNHEY, CDR2 SVGEGT. CDR3 sequence reads: CASSRRGGASGNEQFF. CDR3 coding DNA: TGTGCCAGCAGCCGAAGGGGGGGGGCGTCTGGAAATGAGCAGTTCTTC.

The rearrangement uses TRBV28 and TRBJ1-4; D not resolved. Looked up from germline, CDR1 is MDHEN and CDR2 is SYDVKM. Deletions cut 2 bases from V and 2 bases from J, with 6 bases between. The CDR3 is 14 amino acids. The CDR3 sequence is CASSLRATNEKLFF. The CDR3 nucleotides are TGTGCCAGCAGTTTACGAGCGACTAATGAAAAACTGTTTTTT.

The chain recombines TRBV3-1 (or the pseudogene TRBV3-2) with TRBJ2-1; D not resolved. Trimming left V 2 bases short and J 9 bases short, with 11 bases between. Germline CDR1 and CDR2: LGHDT and YNNKEL (reference sequence). The length of the CDR3 is 13 residues. The CDR3 bases are TGTGCCAGCAGCCAAATCGGGTCCATTGAGCAGTTCTTC. It codes for CASSQIGSIEQFF.

This chain joins TRBV10-3 and TRBJ2-6; TRBD1 or TRBD2 may be the D gene (5 bases each). V was pared by 6 bases and J by 0 bases, with 15 bases between. The CDR3 runs to 17 residues. Looked up from germline, CDR1 is ENHRY and CDR2 is SYGVKD. In DNA, the CDR3 is TGTGCCATCAGCCCGGGACCGAGCAACTCTGGGGCCAACGTCCTGACTTTC. Protein sequence: CAISPGPSNSGANVLTF.

The rearrangement joins TRBV6-5 to TRBJ1-5, with 10 bases lining up with TRBD1. Losses at the gene ends were 5 bases for V and 5 bases for J; bases not matched to a gene: 3. Germline-derived CDR1 and CDR2 are MNHEY and SVGAGI. The CDR3 length is 14 residues. The CDR3 DNA reads TGTGCCAGCAGTCGACAGGGGGCGGATCAGCCCCAGCATTTT. It codes for CASSRQGADQPQHF.

This chain uses TRBV28 with TRBJ2-3; 8 bases are a match to TRBD2. V was clipped by 3 bases and J by 9 bases; unmatched bases: 8. The CDR3 is made up of 14 amino acids. Germline CDR1 and CDR2: MDHEN and SYDVKM. CDR3 region: CASSLPAGVGTQYF. The CDR3 bases are TGTGCCAGCAGTTTGCCAGCGGGAGTAGGCACGCAGTATTTT.